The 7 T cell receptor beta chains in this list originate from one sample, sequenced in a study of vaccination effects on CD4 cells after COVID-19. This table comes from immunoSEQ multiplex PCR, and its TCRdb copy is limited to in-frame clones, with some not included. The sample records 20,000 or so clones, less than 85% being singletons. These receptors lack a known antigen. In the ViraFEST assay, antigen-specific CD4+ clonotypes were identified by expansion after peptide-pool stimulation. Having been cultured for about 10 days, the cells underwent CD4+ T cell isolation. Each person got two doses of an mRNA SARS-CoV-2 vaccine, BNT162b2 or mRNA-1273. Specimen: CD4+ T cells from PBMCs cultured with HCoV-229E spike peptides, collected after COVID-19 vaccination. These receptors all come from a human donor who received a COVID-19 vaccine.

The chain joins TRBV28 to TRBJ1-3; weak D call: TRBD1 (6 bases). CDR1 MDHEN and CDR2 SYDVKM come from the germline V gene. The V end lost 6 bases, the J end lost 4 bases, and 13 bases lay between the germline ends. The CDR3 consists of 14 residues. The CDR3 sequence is CASSLQGSGNTIYF. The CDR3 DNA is TGTGCCAGCAGCCTTCAGGGGTCCGGAAACACCATATATTTT.

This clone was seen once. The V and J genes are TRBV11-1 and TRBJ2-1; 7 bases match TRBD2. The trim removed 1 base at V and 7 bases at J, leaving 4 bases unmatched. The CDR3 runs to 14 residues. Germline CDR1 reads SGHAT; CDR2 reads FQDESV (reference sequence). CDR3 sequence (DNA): TGTGCCAGCAGCTTAGGGGAGGGATTTAATGAGCAGTTCTTC. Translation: CASSLGEGFNEQFF.

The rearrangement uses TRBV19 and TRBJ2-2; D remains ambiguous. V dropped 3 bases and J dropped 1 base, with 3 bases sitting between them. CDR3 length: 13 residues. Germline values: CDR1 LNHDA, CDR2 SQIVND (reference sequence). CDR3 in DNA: TGTGCCAGTAGTATTCAGAACACCGGGGAGCTGTTTTTT. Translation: CASSIQNTGELFF.

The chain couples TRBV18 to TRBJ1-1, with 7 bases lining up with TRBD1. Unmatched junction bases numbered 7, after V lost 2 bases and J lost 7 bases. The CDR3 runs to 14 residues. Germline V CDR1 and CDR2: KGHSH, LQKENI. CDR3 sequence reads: CASSPSNRGLEAFF. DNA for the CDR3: TGTGCCAGCTCACCATCGAACAGGGGCCTTGAAGCTTTCTTT.

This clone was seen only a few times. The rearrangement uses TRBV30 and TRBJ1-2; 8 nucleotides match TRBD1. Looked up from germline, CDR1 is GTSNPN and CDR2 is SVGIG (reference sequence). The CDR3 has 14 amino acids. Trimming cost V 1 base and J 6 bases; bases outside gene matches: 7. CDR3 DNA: TGTGCCTGGAGTGGTCAGACAGGGGTTGATGGCTACACCTTC. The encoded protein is CAWSGQTGVDGYTF.

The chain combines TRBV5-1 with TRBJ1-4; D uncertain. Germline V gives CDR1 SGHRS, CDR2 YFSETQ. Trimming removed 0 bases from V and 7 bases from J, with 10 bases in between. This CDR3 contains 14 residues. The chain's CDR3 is CASSLAGIREKLFF. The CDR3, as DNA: TGCGCCAGCAGCTTGGCAGGCATCCGTGAAAAACTGTTTTTT.

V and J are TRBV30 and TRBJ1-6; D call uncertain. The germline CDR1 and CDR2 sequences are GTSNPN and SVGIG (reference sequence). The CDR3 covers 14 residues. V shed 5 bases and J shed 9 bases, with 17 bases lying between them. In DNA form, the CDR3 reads TGTGCCTGGGCCGCAGGAGGCAGGCCTTCACCCCTCCACTTT. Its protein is CAWAAGGRPSPLHF.